The T cell receptor (beta chain) under discussion was sequenced for a study of tissue T cells after allogeneic stem cell transplantation. The germline V gene encodes CDR1 MNHDT and CDR2 YYDKIL. V was pared by 6 bases and J by 0 bases, with 3 bases of the junction left unmatched. CDR3 size: 16 residues. As to this clone: The target antigen is unknown. Genes and germline are mouse. The read finishes 1 residue shy of the CDR3 end, and the germline J gene is used to complete it.

Data came from immunoSEQ multiplex PCR; TCRdb stores just in-frame clones and leaves some out. The table shows under 6,000 clones, with about 30% occurring only once. Study-wide results and caveats: Shared clones across patients were few; motif clustering revealed tissue-specific shared signatures. In patients and mice, blood and spleen missed much of tissue repertoire.

Noted time point: mouse harvest day 14 after allogeneic transplant. Tail vein injection delivered 10^7 T-cell-depleted bone marrow cells and 10^6 splenic CD5+ T cells. Mice had MHC-mismatched B6 into BALB/c GVHD, sampled day 7 or 14. The sequence was obtained from a female BALB/c mouse given C57BL/6 T cells with graft-versus-host disease after an allogeneic hematopoietic cell transplant. The chain joins TRBV17 to TRBJ2-5; 13 nucleotides align to TRBD2. Sample: skin. CDR3 bases read: TGTGCTAGCAGCCGGGACTGGGGGGGGAACCAAGACACCCAGTAC. It translates to CASSRDWGGNQDTQY. The whole CDR3 protein is CASSRDWGGNQDTQYF.